The rows below give T cell receptor beta chains drawn from one sample of a study of spatial heterogeneity in lung cancer. TCRdb reprocessed the 5' RACE reads via MiXCR and lists one record per CDR3 protein. The repertoire consists of around 20,000 distinct CDR3 sequences, with about 7% occurring once and the leading ten covering 20% to 25%. The material sequenced was lung tumor tissue, taken at surgery. The receptor source for this set is a female donor with early-stage non-small cell lung cancer. CDR3s include the opening cysteine and the closing phenylalanine or tryptophan. The order of the fields is V gene, CDR3 length, J gene, CDR3 protein.

V: TRBV11-2
length: 14
J: TRBJ2-7
CDR3: CASSLGDSSYEQYF

V: TRBV7-3
length: 16
J: TRBJ2-3
CDR3: CASSSCVGPMADTQYF

V: TRBV25-1
length: 16
J: TRBJ2-5
CDR3: CASSAYGQAGEWTQYF

V: TRBV2
length: 15
J: TRBJ1-6
CDR3: CASSYGRDYNSPLHF

V: TRBV7-2
length: 14
J: TRBJ1-4
CDR3: CASSRLGGGEKLFF

V: TRBV11-2
length: 15
J: TRBJ1-4
CDR3: CASSPTTGGSEKLFF

V: TRBV5-1
length: 16
J: TRBJ1-1
CDR3: CASSSLGEIGTTEAFF

V: TRBV5-1
length: 14
J: TRBJ1-1
CDR3: CASSFQPTNTEAFF

V: TRBV12-3/TRBV12-4
length: 15
J: TRBJ2-2
CDR3: CASTRTELNTGELFF

V: TRBV7-9
length: 15
J: TRBJ1-6
CDR3: CASSFGSSYNSPLHF